These 11 T cell receptor beta chains share one sample of origin, sequenced in a study of regulatory T cells in long-lasting Graves disease. Building the TCR beta libraries relied on iRepertoire HTBI primers, and CDR3 regions underwent Arm-PCR. TCRdb called the multiplex PCR reads again in MiXCR, with one record for every CDR3 protein. The repertoire holds some 340,000 distinct CDR3 sequences, with approximately 12% as singletons. Specified time point: newly diagnosed GD, antithyroid drugs for less than 3 months. Generation of the TCR library employed RNA extracted from PBMCs. The same data also contributed to another study, on T cells in Graves' hyperthyroidism and ophthalmopathy.

The sequencing here drew on peripheral blood mononuclear cells (PBMCs), taken at new diagnosis, from a patient treated with antithyroid drugs. Receptor source: a woman aged 18-35 years with Graves disease.

The J gene is TRBJ2-7, the V gene TRBV29-1, with TRBD2 matching over 9 bases. This CDR3 spans 13 amino acids. V lost 4 bases to trimming and J lost 0 bases; unmatched junction nucleotides: 1. Germline CDR1 reads SQVTM; CDR2 reads ANQGSEA. DNA of the CDR3: TGCAGCGTTGGTAGCGGGAGCTCCTACGAGCAGTACTTC. Protein: CSVGSGSSYEQYF.

Ten or more counts support this clonotype. The V gene is TRBV7-2, the J gene TRBJ2-3, with TRBD2 matching 7 bases. In germline, CDR1 is SGHTA, CDR2 FQGNSA. With V trimmed by 5 bases and J by 5 bases, 7 bases remained unmatched. The CDR3 has 14 residues. This CDR3 reads CASSRRGEGDTQYF. CDR3 DNA sequence: TGTGCCAGCAGCCGCAGAGGGGAGGGAGATACGCAGTATTTT.

This clonotype was counted between two and nine times. In nucleotides, the CDR3 is TGCAGCGTCTCGTTGGGGACTAGCGGATACTCAACCTACGAGCAGTACTTC. Its translation: CSVSLGTSGYSTYEQYF. The chain is built from TRBV29-1 and TRBJ2-7, with TRBD2 identical over 11 bases. The V gene's germline CDR1 is SQVTM and CDR2 ANQGSEA. The CDR3 covers 17 residues. The V and J ends lost 6 bases and 2 bases, in that order; junction bases with no gene match: 15.

The table lists this clonotype with many counts. This chain links TRBV20-1 with TRBJ2-5, with TRBD1 as a possible D gene (6 bases). CDR3 length: 14 amino acids. V was clipped by 0 bases and J by 2 bases, with 10 bases between them. Germline V gene sequence: CDR1 DFQATT, CDR2 SNEGSKA (reference sequence). In nucleotides, the CDR3 is TGCAGTGCTAGAGATCCAGGACAGCAAGAGACCCAGTACTTC. Residues: CSARDPGQQETQYF.

This clonotype has a handful of counts. This chain's CDR3 is CASSQGSPGLTEAFF. CDR3 in DNA: TGCGCCAGCAGCCAAGGGTCGCCAGGGCTAACTGAAGCTTTCTTT. The V gene is TRBV4-1, the J gene TRBJ1-1, with D tentatively TRBD1 (5 bases). Germline assignment: CDR1 MGHRA and CDR2 YSYEKL. The CDR3 consists of 15 residues. V was cut by 1 base and J by 5 bases, with 14 bases left in between.

As regards this clonotype: A read error may produce the germline difference seen at one junction end. The chain couples TRBV7-2 to TRBJ2-1; 10 nucleotides match TRBD2. Looked up from germline, CDR1 is SGHTA and CDR2 is FQGNSA. The CDR3 runs to 19 residues. The CDR3 sequence: CASSQDVLAGKLSYNEQFF. CDR3 bases: TGCGCCAGCAGCCAAGACGTACTAGCGGGAAAACTCTCCTACAATGAGCAGTTCTTC.

This clonotype was seen at least ten times. This sequence joins TRBV28 and TRBJ2-3; D gene unclear. Per the germline V gene, CDR1 is MDHEN and CDR2 is SYDVKM. With 3 bases removed from V and 0 bases from J, the gap between germline ends came to 16 bases. CDR3 length: 17 residues. The CDR3 bases are TGTGCCAGCAGTTTCCCCCCCGGGCTGGGAAGCACAGATACGCAGTATTTT. It codes for CASSFPPGLGSTDTQYF.

This clonotype occurred many times. The rearrangement uses TRBV7-9 and TRBJ2-7; perhaps D is TRBD1 or TRBD2 (5 bases each). V was cut by 1 base and J by 5 bases, with 18 bases left in between. Germline values: CDR1 SEHNR, CDR2 FQNEAQ (reference sequence). This CDR3 comprises 16 residues. The CDR3 region is CASSLVLRDGPNEQYF. As DNA, the CDR3 is TGTGCCAGCAGCTTAGTCCTCCGGGACGGACCTAACGAGCAGTACTTC. The variable domain in full, with the rest retrieved from reference TRBV7-9 and TRBJ2-7, is DTGVSQNPRHKITKRGQNVTFRCDPISEHNRLYWYRQTLGQGPEFLTYFQNEAQLEKSRLLSDRFSAERPKGSFSTLEIQRTEQGDSAMYLCASSLVLRDGPNEQYFGPGTRLTVT.

This clonotype was counted many times. The V gene is TRBV11-2, the J gene TRBJ2-7, with TRBD1 identical over 8 bases. The CDR3 loop spans 19 amino acids. Losses at the gene ends were 3 bases for V and 4 bases for J; bases not matched to a gene: 20. The germline CDR1 and CDR2 sequences are SGHAT and FQNNGV. CDR3 coding DNA: TGTGCCAGCAGCTTTAATGTTGCCCAGACAGGGGTTAACCATTACGAGCAGTACTTC. The encoded protein is CASSFNVAQTGVNHYEQYF.

V and J are TRBV6-1 and TRBJ2-1; 8 bases match TRBD2. J lost 10 bases, V lost 4 bases, and 12 bases had no gene match. The CDR3 runs 15 residues. Germline V gives CDR1 MNHNS, CDR2 SASEGT. CDR3 residues: CASSGSGDNTREQFF. CDR3 coding DNA: TGTGCCAGCAGTGGTAGCGGGGACAATACAAGAGAGCAGTTCTTC.

This clonotype was found many times. An end of the junction does not agree with germline; a read error may underlie this. The chain has TRBV5-1 and TRBJ2-1, with 8 nucleotides matching TRBD1. In germline, CDR1 is SGHRS, CDR2 YFSETQ. The CDR3 is 14 residues long. The CDR3 is CASSPGTGYNEQFF. The CDR3 DNA is TGTGCCAGCAGTCCAGGGACAGGCTACAATGAGCAGTTCTTC.